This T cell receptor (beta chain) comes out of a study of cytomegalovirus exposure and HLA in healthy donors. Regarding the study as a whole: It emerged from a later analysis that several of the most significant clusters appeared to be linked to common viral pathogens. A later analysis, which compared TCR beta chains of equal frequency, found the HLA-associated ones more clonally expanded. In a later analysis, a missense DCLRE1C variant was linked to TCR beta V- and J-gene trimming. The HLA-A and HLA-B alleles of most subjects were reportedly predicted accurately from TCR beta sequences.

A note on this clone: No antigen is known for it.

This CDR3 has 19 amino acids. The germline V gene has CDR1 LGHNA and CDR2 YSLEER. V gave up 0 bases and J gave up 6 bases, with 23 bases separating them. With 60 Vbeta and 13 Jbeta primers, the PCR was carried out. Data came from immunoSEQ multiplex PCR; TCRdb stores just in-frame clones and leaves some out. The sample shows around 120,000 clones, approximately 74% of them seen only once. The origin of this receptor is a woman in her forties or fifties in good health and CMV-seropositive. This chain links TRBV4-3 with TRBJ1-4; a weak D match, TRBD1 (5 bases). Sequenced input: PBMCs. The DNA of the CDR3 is TGCGCCAGCAGCCAAGATTGGGTCTCCAACATGGGGCTAGATGAAAAACTGTTTTTT. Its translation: CASSQDWVSNMGLDEKLFF.